This T cell receptor beta chain was recorded in a study of post-analysis software for immune sequencing data. The TCR beta cDNA libraries carried unique molecular identifiers. TCRdb used MiXCR to reprocess the PCR reads, holding one entry per CDR3 protein. The table shows around 200,000 distinct CDR3 sequences, with roughly 28% occurring only once. The CDR3 is 15 amino acids. Trimming removed 6 bases from V and 4 bases from J, with 16 bases in between. In germline, CDR1 is MNHEY, CDR2 SMNVEV (reference sequence). A note on this clonotype: Its target is unknown.

Regarding the study as a whole: The normalized Chao1 diversity of multiple sclerosis patients was significantly lower than that of controls. In patients, four to six TRBV segments were more frequent than in controls, with TRBV5-6, TRBV5-1 and TRBV20-1 among them.

The receptor was isolated from a girl aged 2-17 years with multiple sclerosis. Sequenced: blood. The genes are TRBV27 and TRBJ1-5; D is uncertain. The CDR3 bases are TGTGCCAGCAGCTCAATTGGGGAACGAAATCAGCCCCAGCATTTT. This gives the protein CASSSIGERNQPQHF.